The entry below gives a single TCR beta chain sequence along with its context. This sample is part of a study of T cell changes during pregnancy in multiple sclerosis. Clones were read by immunoSEQ multiplex PCR, and TCRdb kept only the in-frame ones, dropping some. Of tens of thousands of clones listed, over 80% are singletons. Between the trimmed V and J ends, which lost 2 bases and 8 bases, there was a span of 11 bases. Germline values: CDR1 SGDLS, CDR2 YYNGEE. This CDR3 contains 13 residues. The V gene is TRBV9, the J gene TRBJ2-1, with D possibly matching TRBD2 (6 bases). The material sequenced was peripheral blood, taken in the third trimester of pregnancy. This clonotype was sampled from a female donor in good health, enrolled as a control in a pregnancy study. CDR3 sequence: CASSVPGGHEQFF. DNA for the CDR3: TGTGCCAGCAGCGTCCCCGGGGGTCATGAGCAGTTCTTC.